The 9 T cell receptor beta chains below all came from one sample that was sequenced in a study of CXCR3-negative and CXCR3-positive naive CD8 T cells. UMI labels and 5' RACE were used to prepare the TRB cDNA libraries. TCRdb reprocessed the 5' RACE reads, with one entry per CDR3 protein and no DNA. The data show approximately 53,000 distinct CDR3 sequences, and the top ten clones hold 23%. Sequenced input: memory CD8+ T cells from blood. The receptors were sampled from a human donor in good health. Some clones in this sample may be carry-over from other donors' samples.

This chain connects TRBV29-1 to TRBJ1-3. Germline V lookup: CDR1 SQVTM, CDR2 ANQGSEA. The CDR3 consists of 14 residues. The CDR3 loop is CSGLGGFAGNTIYF.

The chain uses TRBV27 and TRBJ2-2; TCRdb designates TRBD1, a call that cannot be tested without DNA. The CDR3 spans 14 residues. The germline CDR1 and CDR2 sequences are MNHEY and SMNVEV (reference sequence). This chain's CDR3 is CASATTDNTGELFF.

The V and J genes are TRBV6-2 or TRBV6-3 and TRBJ2-5. Germline V gene lookup returns CDR1 MNHEY and CDR2 SVGEGT. This CDR3 is 13 amino acids long. The CDR3: CASSYSEVETQYF.

J is TRBJ1-3 and V is TRBV6-6; TCRdb lists TRBD1, though no DNA is available to test this call. This CDR3 contains 16 residues. Germline loops: CDR1 MNHNY, CDR2 SVGAGI (reference sequence). CDR3 in amino acids: CASSDLDTLSGNTIYF.

This CDR3 reads CASSLTQGLDGYTF. The rearrangement joins TRBV7-9 to TRBJ1-2. Germline CDR1 is SEHNR and CDR2 is FQNEAQ (reference sequence). The CDR3 is 14 amino acids.

CDR3: CASSTSTSGWPSNEQFF. The J gene is TRBJ2-1, the V gene TRBV7-9; checking the TCRdb D call of TRBD2 is not possible without DNA. The CDR3 consists of 17 residues. Germline lookup yields CDR1 SEHNR and CDR2 FQNEAQ (reference sequence).

The chain has TRBV6-5 and TRBJ1-2. The CDR3 loop spans 13 amino acids. Germline assignment: CDR1 MNHEY and CDR2 SVGAGI. The CDR3 here is CASSYSTDYGYTF.

The chain is built from TRBV13 and TRBJ2-7; TCRdb picks TRBD2, but there is no DNA to check that call. Germline assignment: CDR1 PRHDT and CDR2 FYEKMQ (reference sequence). This CDR3 is built from 14 residues. CDR3 sequence reads: CASRDTSGSYEQYF.

The chain uses TRBV19 and TRBJ2-2; TCRdb's D call, TRBD2, is unchecked because there is no DNA. CDR1 is LNHDA, CDR2 SQIVND, per germline (reference sequence). This CDR3 is 13 amino acids long. Here the CDR3 reads CASSIGGTGELFF.